The clone carrying this T cell receptor (beta chain) was recorded a few times. Antigen specificity is unknown. This record comes from a study of response to subunit inactivated influenza vaccine. Broader study findings: It was the authors' suggestion that each seasonal influenza vaccination recruits few new T cells.

TCRdb fed the RT-PCR reads into MiXCR, producing one record per CDR3 protein. The table has about 650,000 distinct CDR3 sequences, about 14% seen once. V was clipped by 2 bases and J by 2 bases, with 6 bases between them. The CDR3 covers 14 residues. Looked up from germline, CDR1 is SEHNR and CDR2 is FQNEAQ (reference sequence). The receptor was derived from a man between 50 and 59 years old who received an inactivated influenza vaccine. The sample in question was PBMCs from blood, obtained around two weeks before vaccination. The chain recombines TRBV7-9 with TRBJ2-2, with D unresolved. The CDR3 bases are TGTGCCAGCAGCTTACCTCCTAACACCGGGGAGCTGTTTTTT. This sequence encodes CASSLPPNTGELFF.